Each of the 13 T cell receptor beta chains below was sequenced from the same sample in a study of T cells in localized non-small cell lung cancer. Here immunoSEQ multiplex PCR was the method, and the copy in TCRdb shows in-frame clones only, minus some. Of over 30,000 clones listed, around 90% are singletons. This specimen consisted of peripheral blood mononuclear cells, obtained before any cancer treatment. The receptors were gathered from a man aged 35-69 years with stage III lung adenocarcinoma.

The chain combines TRBV7-2 with TRBJ2-3; D tentatively fits TRBD1 or TRBD2 (5 bases each). Germline V lookup: CDR1 SGHTA, CDR2 FQGNSA. The CDR3 has 14 residues. Trimming stripped 5 bases from V and 1 base from J, with 10 bases between. CDR3 sequence: CASSKGPGTDTQYF. For the CDR3, the DNA is TGTGCCAGCAGCAAGGGACCTGGCACAGATACGCAGTATTTT.

The chain has TRBV2 and TRBJ1-1, with D unresolved. Germline-derived CDR1 and CDR2 are SNHLY and FYNNEI. The CDR3 spans 14 residues. V gave up 2 bases and J gave up 3 bases, with 10 bases separating them. CDR3 in amino acids: CASSERQADTEAFF. The CDR3, as DNA: TGTGCCAGCAGTGAAAGGCAGGCAGACACTGAAGCTTTCTTT.

The V gene is TRBV27, the J gene TRBJ1-1, with D possibly TRBD1 on 5 matching bases. The CDR3 sequence is 15 residues long. CDR1 and CDR2 (germline): MNHEY, SMNVEV (reference sequence). The V gene lost 2 bases and the J gene lost 2 bases, with 12 bases spanning the gap. The CDR3 sequence is CASSLAGFRNTEAFF. In DNA, the CDR3 is TGTGCCAGCAGTTTAGCAGGGTTCCGTAACACTGAAGCTTTCTTT.

CDR3 sequence: CASSSRTEVYTF. The CDR3 DNA reads TGTGCCAGCTCATCGAGGACAGAGGTCTACACCTTC. The chain joins TRBV18 to TRBJ1-2; D might be TRBD1 (6 bases). With 5 bases removed from V and 10 bases from J, the gap between germline ends came to 14 bases. The length of the CDR3 is 12 residues. The germline gives CDR1 KGHSH, CDR2 LQKENI.

This clone has a single count. This chain uses TRBV29-1 with TRBJ2-5; the D gene is possibly TRBD1 (6 bases). V shed 0 bases and J shed 5 bases, with 25 bases lying between them. This CDR3 spans 18 amino acids. Germline CDR1 SQVTM, CDR2 ANQGSEA. CDR3 sequence: CSVEDWPSLRGSVETQYF. The CDR3 DNA is TGCAGCGTTGAAGATTGGCCTTCCCTCAGGGGATCTGTGGAGACCCAGTACTTC.

The sample holds a few counts of this clone. The genes are TRBV5-1 and TRBJ2-1; D is perhaps TRBD1 (6 bases). The CDR3 contains 15 residues. The V and J ends lost 4 bases and 4 bases respectively, with 15 bases between them. Germline CDR1 is SGHRS and CDR2 is YFSETQ. The CDR3 bases are TGCGCCAGCAGCGGACAGTCAGGCCTTTACAATGAGCAGTTCTTC. It codes for CASSGQSGLYNEQFF.

CDR3 coding DNA: TGTGCCAGTAGTCCCGGACTAGCGGGGGTGTCAGATACGCAGTATTTT. It translates to CASSPGLAGVSDTQYF. V is TRBV19 and J is TRBJ2-3; TRBD2 matches 13 bases. Per germline, CDR1 LNHDA and CDR2 SQIVND (reference sequence). Trimming cost V 5 bases and J 4 bases; bases outside gene matches: 6. There are 16 residues in the CDR3.

The gene calls are TRBV7-3 and TRBJ2-1, with 8 positions matching TRBD2. The CDR3 runs 17 residues. Germline lookup yields CDR1 SGHTA and CDR2 FQGTGA. The junction had 17 bases not matched to a gene; V was cut back by 5 bases and J by 8 bases. DNA of the CDR3: TGTGCCAGCAGCATCAACCCCGGGACTAGTTCATATCATGAGCAGTTCTTC. It is translated as CASSINPGTSSYHEQFF.

The chain recombines TRBV30 with TRBJ2-3; D is undetermined. With 0 bases removed from V and 4 bases from J, the gap between germline ends came to 8 bases. The CDR3 is 13 amino acids. CDR1 and CDR2 from the germline V gene are GTSNPN and SVGIG (reference sequence). The CDR3 nucleotides are TGTGCCTGGAGTGTGTATCTGGCAGATACGCAGTATTTT. Protein product: CAWSVYLADTQYF.

The chain recombines TRBV5-5 with TRBJ2-3, with D tentatively TRBD1 (6 bases). The CDR3 has 15 amino acids. Trimming took 4 bases from V and 2 from J, leaving 14 bases between them. Germline V gives CDR1 SGHKS, CDR2 YYEKEE (reference sequence). This CDR3 is CASSLRDTYTDTQYF. The CDR3 region has the DNA TGTGCCAGCAGCCTCCGGGACACGTACACAGATACGCAGTATTTT.

V is TRBV5-6 and J is TRBJ2-2; 9 bases align to TRBD1. Germline-derived CDR1 and CDR2 are SGHDT and YYEEEE. V was pared by 5 bases and J by 6 bases, with 11 bases of the junction left unmatched. The CDR3 runs 16 residues. The CDR3 loop reads CASRLFGDRVPGELFF. CDR3 DNA: TGTGCCAGCAGGCTCTTCGGGGACAGGGTCCCCGGGGAGCTGTTTTTT.

The CDR3 region is CASSDAYTRNEQFF. CDR3 DNA sequence: TGCGCCAGCAGTGACGCGTATACGCGCAATGAGCAGTTCTTC. V and J are TRBV10-1 and TRBJ2-1, with D unresolved. CDR3 length equals 14 residues. The germline V and J ends were trimmed by 3 bases and 6 bases, with 12 bases remaining between them. Germline lookup yields CDR1 WNHNN and CDR2 SYGVQD (reference sequence).

CDR3 coding DNA: TGTGCCAGCAGCTTAGTTCAGCTTGGCTACACCTTC. It translates to CASSLVQLGYTF. The chain links TRBV7-2 to TRBJ1-2, with unresolved D. CDR1 is SGHTA and CDR2 is FQGNSA in the germline V gene. The CDR3 runs 12 residues. Trimming took off 1 base at V and 7 bases at J, with 7 bases between the two ends.